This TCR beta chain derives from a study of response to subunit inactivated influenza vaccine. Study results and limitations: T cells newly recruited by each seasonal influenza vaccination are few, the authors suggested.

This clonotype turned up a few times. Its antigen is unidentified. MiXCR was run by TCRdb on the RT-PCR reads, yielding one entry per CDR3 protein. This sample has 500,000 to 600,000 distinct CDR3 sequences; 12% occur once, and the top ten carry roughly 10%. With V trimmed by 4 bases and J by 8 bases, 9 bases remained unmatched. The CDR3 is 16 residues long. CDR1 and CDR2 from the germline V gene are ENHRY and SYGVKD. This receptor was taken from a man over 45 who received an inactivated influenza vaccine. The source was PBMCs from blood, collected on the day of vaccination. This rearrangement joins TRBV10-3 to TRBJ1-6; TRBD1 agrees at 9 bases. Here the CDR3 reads CAISAAGQGAYSPLHF. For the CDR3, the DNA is TGTGCCATCAGTGCGGCGGGACAGGGTGCTTATTCACCCCTCCACTTT.